The next 23 T cell receptor beta chains were all read from a single sample in a study of blood T cell repertoires in COVID-19. Clones were sequenced by immunoSEQ multiplex PCR, and TCRdb holds only the in-frame ones, with some missing. This sample carries hundreds of thousands of clones, nearly 90% of them seen once, and the ten largest clones take more than 12%. Sequenced material: PBMCs or T cells enriched from blood (not recorded which). These receptors were taken from a man aged 25-45 years who had been exposed to COVID-19.

In this sample, this clone turned up once. Different DNA sequences within this sample yield the same CDR3. The genes are TRBV19 and TRBJ1-1, with a tentative D call TRBD1 (5 bases). The ends were cut back, 8 bases at V and 0 bases at J, with 13 bases in the middle. CDR3 length equals 14 residues. CDR1 is LNHDA, CDR2 SQIVND, per germline (reference sequence). CDR3 nucleotides: TGTGCCAGTTACACAGGAGCCCTGAACACTGAAGCTTTCTTT. Residues: CASYTGALNTEAFF.

The chain recombines TRBV11-2 with TRBJ2-5; possibly TRBD1 for D (6 bases). Germline-derived CDR1 and CDR2 are SGHAT and FQNNGV. The V end lost 6 bases, the J end lost 5 bases, and 22 bases lay between the germline ends. The CDR3 covers 16 residues. The CDR3 loop reads CASSYNTGQSRETQYF. CDR3 nucleotide sequence: TGTGCCAGCAGTTATAATACGGGACAATCACGGGAGACCCAGTACTTC.

The chain combines TRBV2 with TRBJ2-1, with 10 bases identical to TRBD2. CDR1 is SNHLY and CDR2 is FYNNEI in the germline V gene. V was clipped by 0 bases and J by 10 bases; unmatched bases: 9. The CDR3 sequence is 16 residues long. This CDR3 is CASSEAHPSGGYEQFF. CDR3 DNA sequence: TGTGCCAGCAGTGAAGCGCATCCTAGCGGGGGATACGAGCAGTTCTTC.

This chain joins TRBV18 and TRBJ2-3, with D perhaps matching TRBD2 (7 bases). V was pared by 3 bases and J by 1 base, with 8 bases between. Germline assignment: CDR1 KGHSH and CDR2 LQKENI. The CDR3 is 14 amino acids. The CDR3, as DNA: TGTGCCAGCTCACCGGGGGGGCGCACAGATACGCAGTATTTT. As protein: CASSPGGRTDTQYF.

The rearrangement links TRBV5-1 to TRBJ2-7, with TRBD2 identical over 7 bases. The ends lost 4 bases at V and 0 bases at J; junction bases unmatched: 4. There are 14 residues in the CDR3. The germline gives CDR1 SGHRS, CDR2 YFSETQ. The CDR3 sequence: CASSGRDYSYEQYF. Here the CDR3 DNA reads TGCGCCAGCAGCGGCCGGGACTACTCCTACGAGCAGTACTTC.

This clone has a single count. V is TRBV18 and J is TRBJ2-6; 12 bases agree with TRBD1. Germline CDR1 and CDR2: KGHSH and LQKENI. J was trimmed by 2 bases and V by 2 bases; bases with no gene match: 4. The CDR3 loop spans 18 amino acids. The CDR3 DNA reads TGTGCCAGCTCACCAATGGGACAGGGGGCCCCTGGGGCCAACGTCCTGACTTTC. Its translation: CASSPMGQGAPGANVLTF.

The chain carries TRBV25-1 and TRBJ2-3; 7 positions agree with TRBD2. The CDR3 is 16 residues long. Trimming cost V 6 bases and J 2 bases; bases outside gene matches: 11. CDR1 MGHDK and CDR2 SYGVNS come from the germline V gene. This CDR3 is CASRALMGGNTDTQYF. DNA for the CDR3: TGTGCCAGCAGGGCCTTAATGGGGGGGAACACAGATACGCAGTATTTT.

This sequence joins TRBV3-1 (or the pseudogene TRBV3-2) and TRBJ2-7; D may be TRBD1 (5 bases). The germline gives CDR1 LGHDT, CDR2 YNNKEL (reference sequence). V shed 0 bases and J shed 2 bases, with 14 bases lying between them. The CDR3 contains 16 residues. CDR3 nucleotides: TGTGCCAGCAGCCAAGAAGGCTACAGGATTCCCTACGAGCAGTACTTC. It specifies CASSQEGYRIPYEQYF.

The DNA of the CDR3 is TGTGCCAGCAGTTTAGCAGGGGCCTTTGAAGCTTTCTTT. Residues: CASSLAGAFEAFF. The gene calls are TRBV12-3 or TRBV12-4 and TRBJ1-1, with D perhaps TRBD1 (5 bases). The V and J ends lost 0 bases and 7 bases respectively, with 9 bases between them. The CDR3 totals 13 residues.

V is TRBV27 and J is TRBJ1-1, with a possible D match to TRBD1 (5 bases). Trimming left V 4 bases short and J 1 base short, with 10 bases between. Germline V gene lookup returns CDR1 MNHEY and CDR2 SMNVEV (reference sequence). The CDR3 has 14 amino acids. The CDR3 reads CASSYQGRNTEAFF. The CDR3 nucleotides are TGTGCCAGCAGTTACCAGGGAAGGAACACTGAAGCTTTCTTT.

The gene calls are TRBV2 and TRBJ1-6, with 7 positions matching TRBD1. CDR1 SNHLY and CDR2 FYNNEI come from the germline V gene. CDR3 length equals 14 residues. Germline trimming cut 7 bases from V and 8 bases from J; bases unmatched to any gene: 8. The CDR3 DNA follows: TGTGCCAGCAAAGGGGACAGTCTTTATTCACCCCTCCACTTT. This gives the protein CASKGDSLYSPLHF.

This chain uses TRBV5-1 with TRBJ2-3; 7 bases match TRBD2. The V segment lost 2 bases and the J segment 1 base; nucleotides outside the gene matches: 7. This CDR3 has 16 residues. CDR1 SGHRS and CDR2 YFSETQ come from the germline V gene. The CDR3 loop is CASSFTTSGGTDTQYF. The DNA of the CDR3 is TGCGCCAGCAGCTTTACTACAAGCGGGGGCACAGATACGCAGTATTTT.

The V call is TRBV2, the J call TRBJ2-1; TRBD2 aligns across 8 bases. Germline CDR1 SNHLY, CDR2 FYNNEI. J lost 4 bases, V lost 10 bases, and 12 bases had no gene match. CDR3 size: 15 residues. CDR3 region: CANQRGPNTYNEQFF. The CDR3 DNA follows: TGTGCCAACCAGCGGGGGCCCAACACATACAATGAGCAGTTCTTC.

The chain is built from TRBV29-1 and TRBJ2-5; 7 nucleotides match TRBD1. The CDR3 runs to 11 residues. Germline CDR1 is SQVTM and CDR2 is ANQGSEA. CDR3 coding DNA: TGCGCAGGGGGATTAGAAGAGACCCAGTACTTC. It specifies CAGGLEETQYF.

The chain has TRBV18 and TRBJ1-1; D may be TRBD1 (5 bases). Trimming left V 6 bases short and J 1 base short, with 12 bases between. Germline-derived CDR1 and CDR2 are KGHSH and LQKENI. The CDR3 is made up of 14 amino acids. The DNA for the CDR3 is TGTGCCAGCTCCACCTTCGGACAGAACACTGAAGCTTTCTTT. It translates to CASSTFGQNTEAFF.

In DNA, the CDR3 is TGTGCCAGCAGCCATGAGGGGGCGGGAAACACCATATATTTT. Protein: CASSHEGAGNTIYF. The gene calls are TRBV3-1 (or the pseudogene TRBV3-2) and TRBJ1-3; TRBD1 aligns across 7 bases. V was clipped by 3 bases and J by 4 bases; unmatched bases: 3. The CDR3 is 14 residues long. Germline V CDR1 and CDR2: LGHDT, YNNKEL (reference sequence).

There are many counts of this clone. The chain uses TRBV4-3 and TRBJ2-3; 10 nucleotides agree with TRBD2. Trimming at V came to 2 bases and at J to 3 bases, leaving 17 bases not matched to a gene. Germline values: CDR1 LGHNA, CDR2 YSLEER. This CDR3 region has 20 residues. Here the CDR3 reads CASSQRRGASGGGGTDTQYF. In nucleotides, the CDR3 is TGCGCCAGCAGCCAACGGCGAGGGGCTAGCGGGGGCGGGGGGACAGATACGCAGTATTTT.

V is TRBV2 and J is TRBJ2-7; the D is unclear. Germline CDR1 and CDR2: SNHLY and FYNNEI. The CDR3 is 11 residues long. V was pared by 4 bases and J by 3 bases, with 4 bases between. CDR3 bases: TGTGCCAGCAGTGGCAGCTACGAGCAGTACTTC. This encodes CASSGSYEQYF.

The chain carries TRBV5-4 and TRBJ2-1; D might be TRBD1 (5 bases). Germline V lookup: CDR1 SGHNT, CDR2 YYREEE (reference sequence). Deletions cut 5 bases from V and 15 bases from J, with 15 bases between. This CDR3 has 11 amino acids. The CDR3 here is CASSSKGWRFF. The CDR3, as DNA: TGTGCCAGCAGTTCAAAGGGGTGGCGGTTCTTC.

This sequence joins TRBV11-2 and TRBJ2-7; D is unclear. V was clipped by 0 bases and J by 9 bases, with 9 bases between them. The CDR3 sequence is 12 residues long. Germline CDR1 and CDR2: SGHAT and FQNNGV. CDR3 sequence: CASSLDPLGQYF. CDR3 nucleotide sequence: TGTGCCAGCAGCTTAGATCCCCTCGGGCAGTACTTC.

This chain links TRBV3-1 (or the pseudogene TRBV3-2) with TRBJ1-6; D uncertain. This CDR3 is built from 13 residues. Looked up from germline, CDR1 is LGHDT and CDR2 is YNNKEL (reference sequence). Trimming removed 4 bases at V and 7 bases at J, with 8 bases between. Here the CDR3 reads CASSLAGNSPLHF. The CDR3 DNA reads as TGTGCCAGCAGCCTGGCGGGAAATTCACCCCTCCACTTT.

The J gene is TRBJ2-4, the V gene TRBV10-1; the D gene is possibly TRBD1 (6 bases). Trimming left V 7 bases short and J 1 base short, with 11 bases between. Germline V CDR1 and CDR2: WNHNN, SYGVQD (reference sequence). The CDR3 runs 14 residues. The DNA for the CDR3 is TGCGCCAGCAACAACAGGGCGGCCAAAAACATTCAGTACTTC. It translates to CASNNRAAKNIQYF.

The rearrangement joins TRBV19 to TRBJ2-1; the match to TRBD2 covers 12 bases. The V gene end was trimmed by 5 bases and the J gene end by 9 bases; junction bases not matched to a gene: 5. Germline loops: CDR1 LNHDA, CDR2 SQIVND (reference sequence). The CDR3 has 14 residues. The CDR3 DNA sequence: TGTGCCAGTAGTGCTAGCGGGGGGGCAGTTGAGCAGTTCTTC. Amino acids: CASSASGGAVEQFF.